One and the same sample provided the 17 T cell receptor beta chains below, sequenced in a study of blood T cell repertoires in COVID-19. TCRdb's table, derived via immunoSEQ multiplex PCR, lists solely in-frame clones and lacks some. Of under 95,000 clones in the sample, roughly 84% are singletons; the top ten hold 4.9%. Sample: peripheral blood. The receptors shown here come from a woman aged 80 or over with acute or convalescent COVID-19.

The genes are TRBV30 and TRBJ1-3; D is unclear. The CDR3 consists of 16 residues. V lost 4 bases and J lost 0, with 16 bases in between. CDR1 and CDR2 (germline): GTSNPN, SVGIG (reference sequence). CDR3 bases: TGTGCCTGGACTAGCGGGGAGGTTTCCTCTGGAAACACCATATATTTT. Translating it yields CAWTSGEVSSGNTIYF.

This sequence joins TRBV6-2 or TRBV6-3 and TRBJ2-1; 12 positions match TRBD1. J gave up 7 bases and V 2 bases, and 9 bases lay outside the gene matches. Germline V CDR1 and CDR2: MNHEY, SVGEGT. The CDR3 runs 17 residues. The CDR3 DNA reads as TGTGCCAGCAGTTACATTTCCGGGACAGGGGGCTTGAATGAGCAGTTCTTC. It encodes CASSYISGTGGLNEQFF.

This clone was seen only once. The chain links TRBV30 to TRBJ1-2, with D unclear. Germline CDR1 and CDR2: GTSNPN and SVGIG (reference sequence). CDR3 length equals 13 residues. V was pared by 2 bases and J by 4 bases, with 11 bases between. The CDR3 sequence is CAWSRRQAYGYTF. In DNA, the CDR3 is TGTGCCTGGAGTAGGCGCCAGGCCTATGGCTACACCTTC.

The rearrangement links TRBV28 to TRBJ2-3, with TRBD2 identical over 7 bases. Trimming at V came to 8 bases and at J to 4 bases, leaving 9 bases not matched to a gene. The CDR3 runs to 14 residues. Looked up from germline, CDR1 is MDHEN and CDR2 is SYDVKM. CDR3 protein: CASCWGGASDTQYF. CDR3 nucleotide sequence: TGTGCCAGCTGCTGGGGAGGGGCGTCAGATACGCAGTATTTT.

The chain uses TRBV18 and TRBJ2-2; the match to TRBD1 covers 9 bases. CDR1 and CDR2 from the germline V gene are KGHSH and LQKENI. Trimming cost V 3 bases and J 6 bases; bases outside gene matches: 8. CDR3 size: 16 residues. The CDR3 spells CASSPGTGSKSGELFF. CDR3 nucleotides: TGTGCCAGCTCACCTGGGACAGGGAGTAAATCCGGGGAGCTGTTTTTT.

This clone appeared once. The chain couples TRBV5-4 to TRBJ2-1; 8 bases line up with TRBD1. CDR1 and CDR2 from the germline V gene are SGHNT and YYREEE (reference sequence). V trimming: 3 bases; J trimming: 8 bases; junction bases outside the gene matches: 10. This CDR3 comprises 15 residues. The CDR3 sequence is CASSSLQGALYEQFF. CDR3 in DNA: TGTGCCAGCAGCTCGCTGCAGGGGGCGTTATATGAGCAGTTCTTC.

This chain uses TRBV7-3 with TRBJ1-2; TRBD1 matches at 9 bases. CDR1 and CDR2 from the germline V gene are SGHTA and FQGTGA. The CDR3 totals 15 residues. V was pared by 5 bases and J by 6 bases, with 10 bases of the junction left unmatched. The chain's CDR3 is CASSESGQGEDGYTF. The CDR3 bases are TGTGCCAGCAGCGAATCGGGACAGGGAGAGGATGGCTACACCTTC.

J is TRBJ1-2 and V is TRBV2; no clear D. The CDR3 length is 15 residues. Trimming removed 4 bases at V and 6 bases at J, with 18 bases between. Germline CDR1 reads SNHLY; CDR2 reads FYNNEI. Here the CDR3 reads CASSVFVEGLNGYTF. The CDR3 coding sequence is TGTGCCAGCAGTGTCTTCGTAGAAGGACTAAATGGCTACACCTTC.

The chain joins TRBV11-2 to TRBJ1-1; 7 nucleotides agree with TRBD1. The CDR3 extends over 14 amino acids. Germline V gives CDR1 SGHAT, CDR2 FQNNGV. The V segment lost 5 bases and the J segment 6 bases; nucleotides outside the gene matches: 9. The CDR3 DNA reads as TGTGCCAGCAGCCGTACAGGGGACCACGCTGAAGCTTTCTTT. Amino acids: CASSRTGDHAEAFF.

The chain links TRBV7-3 to TRBJ1-1; D is perhaps TRBD1 (5 bases). Trimming stripped 2 bases from V and 0 bases from J, with 13 bases between. The CDR3 loop spans 16 amino acids. Germline V lookup: CDR1 SGHTA, CDR2 FQGTGA. CDR3 nucleotides: TGTGCCAGCAGCTTACAGCCCGGGGGGATGAACACTGAAGCTTTCTTT. As protein: CASSLQPGGMNTEAFF.

The chain links TRBV5-1 to TRBJ1-2; 10 positions match TRBD1. CDR1 is SGHRS, CDR2 YFSETQ, per germline. J gave up 5 bases and V 4 bases, and 8 bases lay outside the gene matches. This CDR3 has 15 residues. In DNA, the CDR3 is TGCGCCAGCAGCCTAGTGGGGACAGGGGTTTATGGCTACACCTTC. This gives the protein CASSLVGTGVYGYTF.

As DNA, the CDR3 is TGTGCCAGTAGTATGCGACAGGGGGTGGAAGGCTACACCTTC. It translates to CASSMRQGVEGYTF. The chain employs TRBV19 and TRBJ1-2, with 9 nucleotides matching TRBD1. This CDR3 has 14 residues. CDR1 LNHDA and CDR2 SQIVND come from the germline V gene (reference sequence). After removal of 3 bases from V and 8 bases from J, the junction contained 7 bases not matched to a gene.

A few counts support this clone. The chain has TRBV7-2 and TRBJ2-5, with TRBD2 identical over 15 bases. The CDR3 is made up of 18 amino acids. Trimming cost V 0 bases and J 2 bases; bases outside gene matches: 4. Germline V gives CDR1 SGHTA, CDR2 FQGNSA. CDR3 residues: CASSLAGLAGGGQETQYF. CDR3 nucleotides: TGTGCCAGCAGCTTAGCGGGACTAGCGGGGGGAGGGCAAGAGACCCAGTACTTC. Based on the CDR3 plus reference TRBV7-2 and TRBJ2-5, the full variable domain is GAGVSQSPSNKVTEKGKDVELRCDPISGHTALYWYRQSLGQGLEFLIYFQGNSAPDKSGLPSDRFSAERTGGSVSTLTIQRTQQEDSAVYLCASSLAGLAGGGQETQYFGPGTRLLVL.

The chain links TRBV5-8 to TRBJ2-5; maybe TRBD2 (6 bases). Germline V gene lookup returns CDR1 SGHTS and CDR2 YDEGEE. This CDR3 region has 14 residues. Trimming removed 10 bases from V and 2 bases from J, with 18 bases in between. The CDR3: CAGGSGDLQETQYF. For the CDR3, the DNA is TGTGCCGGAGGGTCGGGGGACCTTCAAGAGACCCAGTACTTC.

CDR3 residues: CASSPSTSSSGGEQYF. The CDR3, as DNA: TGTGCCAGCAGCCCTTCAACAAGTTCTTCAGGAGGGGAGCAGTACTTC. This rearrangement joins TRBV9 to TRBJ2-7; a possible D gene is TRBD2 (6 bases). This CDR3 is built from 16 residues. In germline, CDR1 is SGDLS, CDR2 YYNGEE. Deletions cut 4 bases from V and 7 bases from J, with 24 bases between.

In the case of this clone: The junction departs from the called germline gene at one end, perhaps through a read error. The chain couples TRBV4-1 to TRBJ1-2, with a weak D call TRBD1 (5 bases). This CDR3 has 14 amino acids. In germline, CDR1 is MGHRA, CDR2 YSYEKL. The CDR3 loop reads CASSQAVDIYRYTF. Here the CDR3 DNA reads TGCGCCAGCAGCCAAGCTGTGGACATCTATCGCTACACCTTC.

The chain employs TRBV27 and TRBJ2-7; 9 bases fit TRBD2. V shed 3 bases and J 3 bases; nucleotides not matched to a gene: 6. This CDR3 region has 15 residues. Germline V gives CDR1 MNHEY, CDR2 SMNVEV (reference sequence). This CDR3 is CASSFRLAGNYEQYF. CDR3 sequence (DNA): TGTGCCAGCAGTTTTAGGCTAGCGGGAAACTACGAGCAGTACTTC.